The T cell receptor (beta chain) described here comes from a study of shared clonotypes between healthy human individuals. Across the whole study: Researchers assigned three CD4 naive, three CD4 memory, two CD8 naive and one CD8 memory plate to each donor.

The study, taken as a whole, reports: Of the naive CD4 clonotypes, around 4.8% were shared across several donors.

All the donors were Caucasian adults who lived in Nashville, Tennessee. This CDR3 region has 13 residues. Germline lookup yields CDR1 LGHNA and CDR2 YNFKEQ. Trimming took off 5 bases at V and 2 bases at J, with 8 bases between the two ends. Assay: immunoSEQ multiplex PCR; the TCRdb copy retains only in-frame clones and omits some. The table includes over 1.4 million clones, roughly 96% detected once. This clone was observed once. Its matching antigen is unknown. This sequence joins TRBV4-2 and TRBJ2-3, with unresolved D. Sequenced sample: naive CD4+ T cells sorted from blood. Subset described: CD45RA+ positively selected. The source is a man aged 25 to 45 in good health. CDR3 sequence (DNA): TGTGCCAGCAGCACCCGACTCACAGATACGCAGTATTTT. It encodes CASSTRLTDTQYF.